The 4 T cell receptor beta chains below were found in one sample sequenced in a study of cytomegalovirus exposure and HLA in healthy donors. Primers for the PCR totalled 60 Vbeta and 13 Jbeta. The data were produced by immunoSEQ multiplex PCR, yet TCRdb's version contains in-frame clones alone and is incomplete. The sample lists 200,000 to 250,000 clones, approximately 87% occurring once. The sequenced sample was PBMCs. The receptors were sampled from a human donor in good health.

The J gene is TRBJ2-5, the V gene TRBV2, with D tentatively TRBD2 (6 bases). The CDR3 runs to 15 residues. In germline, CDR1 is SNHLY, CDR2 FYNNEI. The ends were cut back, 4 bases at V and 5 bases at J, with 17 bases in the middle. The CDR3, as DNA: TGTGCCAGCAGTGGGGTCTACGGGAGCTGGGAGACCCAGTACTTC. It translates to CASSGVYGSWETQYF.

V is TRBV7-8 and J is TRBJ2-7, with TRBD2 matching over 9 bases. The CDR3 is made up of 14 amino acids. Trimming took 7 bases from V and 3 from J; bases not matched to a gene: 7. The germline gives CDR1 SGHVS, CDR2 FQNEAQ. CDR3 nucleotides: TGTGCCAGCACCTCCAGGACTAGCGACTACGAGCAGTACTTC. This translates into CASTSRTSDYEQYF. The full variable domain, with the rest looked up from reference TRBV7-8 and TRBJ2-7, is GAGVSQSPRYKVAKRGQDVALRCDPISGHVSLFWYQQALGQGPEFLTYFQNEAQLDKSGLPSDRFFAERPEGSVSTLKIQRTQQEDSAVYLCASTSRTSDYEQYFGPGTRLTVT.

V gene TRBV7-6 combines with J gene TRBJ2-7; possibly TRBD2 for D (5 bases). Trimming left V 5 bases short and J 2 bases short, with 16 bases between. The germline V gene encodes CDR1 SGHVS and CDR2 FNYEAQ. This CDR3 is built from 15 residues. CDR3 region: CASSHSISGAYEQYF. For the CDR3, the DNA is TGTGCCAGCAGCCATAGCATAAGCGGAGCCTACGAGCAGTACTTC.

The chain uses TRBV7-9 and TRBJ2-7, with TRBD1 matching 7 bases. Germline-derived CDR1 and CDR2 are SEHNR and FQNEAQ (reference sequence). CDR3 length: 16 amino acids. V dropped 3 bases and J dropped 5; count of bases not matched to a gene: 13. Written as DNA, the CDR3 is TGTGCCAGCAGCTTCCTGACGACAGGGTTCATCAACGAGCAGTACTTC. Residues: CASSFLTTGFINEQYF. Full variable domain (missing parts from reference TRBV7-9 and TRBJ2-7): DTGVSQNPRHKITKRGQNVTFRCDPISEHNRLYWYRQTLGQGPEFLTYFQNEAQLEKSRLLSDRFSAERPKGSFSTLEIQRTEQGDSAMYLCASSFLTTGFINEQYFGPGTRLTVT.